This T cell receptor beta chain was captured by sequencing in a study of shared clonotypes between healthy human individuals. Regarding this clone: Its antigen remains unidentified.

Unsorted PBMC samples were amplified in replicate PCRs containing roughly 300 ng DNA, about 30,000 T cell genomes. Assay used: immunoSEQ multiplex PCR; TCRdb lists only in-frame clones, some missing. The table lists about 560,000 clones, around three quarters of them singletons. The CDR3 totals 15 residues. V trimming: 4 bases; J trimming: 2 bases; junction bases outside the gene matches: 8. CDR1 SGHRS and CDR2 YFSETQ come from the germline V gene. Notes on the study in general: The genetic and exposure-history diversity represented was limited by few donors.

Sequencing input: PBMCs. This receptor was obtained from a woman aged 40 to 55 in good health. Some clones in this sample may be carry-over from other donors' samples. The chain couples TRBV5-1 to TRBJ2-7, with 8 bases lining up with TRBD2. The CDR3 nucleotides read TGCGCCAGCAGCGGATCAGCGGGAGCCACCTACGAGCAGTACTTC. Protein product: CASSGSAGATYEQYF.